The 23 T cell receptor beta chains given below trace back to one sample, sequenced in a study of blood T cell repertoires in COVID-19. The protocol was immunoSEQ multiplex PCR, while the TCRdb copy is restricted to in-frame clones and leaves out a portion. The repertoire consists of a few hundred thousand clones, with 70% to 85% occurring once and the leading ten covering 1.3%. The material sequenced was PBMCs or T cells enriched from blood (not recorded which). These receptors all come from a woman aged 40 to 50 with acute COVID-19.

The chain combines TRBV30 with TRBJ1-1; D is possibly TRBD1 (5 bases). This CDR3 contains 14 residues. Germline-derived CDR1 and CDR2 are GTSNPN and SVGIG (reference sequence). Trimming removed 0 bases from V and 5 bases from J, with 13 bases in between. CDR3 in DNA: TGTGCCTGGAGTGTGGGCGGGGGGGATACTGAAGCTTTCTTT. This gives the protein CAWSVGGGDTEAFF.

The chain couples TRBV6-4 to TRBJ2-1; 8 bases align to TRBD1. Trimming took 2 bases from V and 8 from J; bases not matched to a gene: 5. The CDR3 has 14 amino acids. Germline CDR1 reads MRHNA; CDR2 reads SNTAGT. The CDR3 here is CASSDRDRGHEQFF. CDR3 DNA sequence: TGTGCCAGCAGTGACCGAGACAGGGGCCATGAGCAGTTCTTC.

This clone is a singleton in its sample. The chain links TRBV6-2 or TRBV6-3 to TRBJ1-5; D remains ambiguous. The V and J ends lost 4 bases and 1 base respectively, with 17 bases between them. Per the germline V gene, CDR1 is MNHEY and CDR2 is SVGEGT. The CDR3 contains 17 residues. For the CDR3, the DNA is TGTGCCAGCAGTTCGCGTCTAGAGGGCACGAGCAATCAGCCCCAGCATTTT. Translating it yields CASSSRLEGTSNQPQHF.

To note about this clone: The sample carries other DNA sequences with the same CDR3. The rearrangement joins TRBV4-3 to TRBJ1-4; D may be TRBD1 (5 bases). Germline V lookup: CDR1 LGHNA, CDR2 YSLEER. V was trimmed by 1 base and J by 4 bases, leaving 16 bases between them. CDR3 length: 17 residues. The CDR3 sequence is CASSQGPGMGGNEKLFF. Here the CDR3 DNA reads TGCGCCAGCAGCCAAGGCCCGGGAATGGGGGGTAATGAAAAACTGTTTTTT.

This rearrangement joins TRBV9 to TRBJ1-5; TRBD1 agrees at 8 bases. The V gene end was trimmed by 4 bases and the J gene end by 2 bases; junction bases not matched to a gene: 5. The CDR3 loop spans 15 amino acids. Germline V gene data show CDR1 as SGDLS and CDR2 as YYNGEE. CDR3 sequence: CASSLTGGGNQPQHF. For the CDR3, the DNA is TGTGCCAGCAGCCTAACAGGGGGTGGCAATCAGCCCCAGCATTTT.

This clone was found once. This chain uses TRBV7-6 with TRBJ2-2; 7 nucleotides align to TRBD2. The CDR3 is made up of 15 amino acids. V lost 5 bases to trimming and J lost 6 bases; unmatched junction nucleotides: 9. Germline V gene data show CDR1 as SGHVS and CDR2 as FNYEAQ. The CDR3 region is CASSRMGGDAGELFF. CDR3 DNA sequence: TGTGCCAGCAGCCGCATGGGGGGGGACGCCGGGGAGCTGTTTTTT. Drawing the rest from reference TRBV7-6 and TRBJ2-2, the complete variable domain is GAGVSQSPRYKVTKRGQDVALRCDPISGHVSLYWYRQALGQGPEFLTYFNYEAQQDKSGLPNDRFSAERPEGSISTLTIQRTEQRDSAMYRCASSRMGGDAGELFFGEGSRLTVL.

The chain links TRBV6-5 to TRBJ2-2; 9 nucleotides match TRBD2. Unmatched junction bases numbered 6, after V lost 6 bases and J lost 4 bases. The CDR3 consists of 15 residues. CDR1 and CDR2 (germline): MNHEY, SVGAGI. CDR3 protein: CASRRTSDFTGELFF. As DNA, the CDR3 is TGTGCCAGCAGGAGGACTAGCGACTTCACCGGGGAGCTGTTTTTT.

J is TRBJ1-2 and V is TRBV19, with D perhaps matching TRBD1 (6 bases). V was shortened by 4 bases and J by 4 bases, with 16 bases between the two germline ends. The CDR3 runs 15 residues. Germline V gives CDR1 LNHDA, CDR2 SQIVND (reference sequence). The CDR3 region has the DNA TGTGCCAGTAGTACCCAAAAACAGGGTCGCTATGGCTACACCTTC. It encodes CASSTQKQGRYGYTF.

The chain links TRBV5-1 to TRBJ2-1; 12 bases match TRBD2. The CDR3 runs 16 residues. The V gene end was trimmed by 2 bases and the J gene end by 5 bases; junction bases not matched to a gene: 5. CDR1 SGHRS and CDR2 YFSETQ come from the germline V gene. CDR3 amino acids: CASSLPRLAGDNEQFF. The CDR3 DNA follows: TGCGCCAGCAGCTTACCTCGACTAGCGGGAGACAATGAGCAGTTCTTC. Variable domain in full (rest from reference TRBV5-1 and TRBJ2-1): KAGVTQTPRYLIKTRGQQVTLSCSPISGHRSVSWYQQTPGQGLQFLFEYFSETQRNKGNFPGRFSGRQFSNSRSEMNVSTLELGDSALYLCASSLPRLAGDNEQFFGPGTRLTVL.

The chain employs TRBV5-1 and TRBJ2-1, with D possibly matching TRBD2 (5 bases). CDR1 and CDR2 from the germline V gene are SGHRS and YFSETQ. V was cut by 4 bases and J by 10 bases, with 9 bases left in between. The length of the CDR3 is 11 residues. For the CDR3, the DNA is TGCGCCAGCAGCCGGGATACAGAGCAGTTCTTC. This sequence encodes CASSRDTEQFF. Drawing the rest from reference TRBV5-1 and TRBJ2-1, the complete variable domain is KAGVTQTPRYLIKTRGQQVTLSCSPISGHRSVSWYQQTPGQGLQFLFEYFSETQRNKGNFPGRFSGRQFSNSRSEMNVSTLELGDSALYLCASSRDTEQFFGPGTRLTVL.

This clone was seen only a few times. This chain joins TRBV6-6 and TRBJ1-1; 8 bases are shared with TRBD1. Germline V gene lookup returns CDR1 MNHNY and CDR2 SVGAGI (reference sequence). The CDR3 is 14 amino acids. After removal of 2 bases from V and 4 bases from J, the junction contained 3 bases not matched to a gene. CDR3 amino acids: CASSYRGQATEAFF. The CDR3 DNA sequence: TGTGCCAGCAGTTACAGGGGACAGGCCACTGAAGCTTTCTTT.

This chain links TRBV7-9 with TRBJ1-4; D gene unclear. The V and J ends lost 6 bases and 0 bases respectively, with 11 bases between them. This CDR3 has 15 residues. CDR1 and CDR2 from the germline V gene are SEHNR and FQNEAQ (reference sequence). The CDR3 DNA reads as TGTGCCAGCAGGTCATCAGTTGCAACTAATGAAAAACTGTTTTTT. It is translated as CASRSSVATNEKLFF.

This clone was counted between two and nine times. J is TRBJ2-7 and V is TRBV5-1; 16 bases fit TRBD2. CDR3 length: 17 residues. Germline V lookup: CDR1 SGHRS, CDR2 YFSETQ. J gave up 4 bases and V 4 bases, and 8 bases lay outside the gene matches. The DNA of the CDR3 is TGCGCCAGCAGCGCGGGACTAGCGGGAGGGAAGGATTACGAGCAGTACTTC. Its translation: CASSAGLAGGKDYEQYF.

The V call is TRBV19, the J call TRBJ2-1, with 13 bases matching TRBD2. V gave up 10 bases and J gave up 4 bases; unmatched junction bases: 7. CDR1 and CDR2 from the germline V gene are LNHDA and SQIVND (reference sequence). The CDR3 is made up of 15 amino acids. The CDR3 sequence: CATTGLAGVYNEQFF. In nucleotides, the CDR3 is TGTGCCACCACCGGACTAGCGGGGGTTTACAATGAGCAGTTCTTC. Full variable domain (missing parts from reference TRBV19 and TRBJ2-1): DGGITQSPKYLFRKEGQNVTLSCEQNLNHDAMYWYRQDPGQGLRLIYYSQIVNDFQKGDIAEGYSVSREKKESFPLTVTSAQKNPTAFYLCATTGLAGVYNEQFFGPGTRLTVL.

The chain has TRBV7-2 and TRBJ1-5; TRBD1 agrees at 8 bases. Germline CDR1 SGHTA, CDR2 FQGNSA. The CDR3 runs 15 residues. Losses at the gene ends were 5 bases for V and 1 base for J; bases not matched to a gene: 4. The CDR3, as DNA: TGTGCCAGCAGCCCGCGGACAGGGAGCAATCAGCCCCAGCATTTT. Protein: CASSPRTGSNQPQHF.

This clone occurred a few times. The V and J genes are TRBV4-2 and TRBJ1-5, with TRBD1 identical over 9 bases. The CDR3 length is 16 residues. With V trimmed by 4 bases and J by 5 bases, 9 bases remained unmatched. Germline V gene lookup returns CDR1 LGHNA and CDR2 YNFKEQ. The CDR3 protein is CASSRDLGQGDQPQHF. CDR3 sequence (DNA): TGTGCCAGCAGCCGCGACCTGGGACAGGGAGATCAGCCCCAGCATTTT.

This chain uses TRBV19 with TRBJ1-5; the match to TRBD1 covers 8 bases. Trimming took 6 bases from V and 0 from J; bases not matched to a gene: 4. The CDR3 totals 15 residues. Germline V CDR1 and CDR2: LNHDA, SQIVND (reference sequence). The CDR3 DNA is TGTGCCAGTAGGACAGGGGTCTATAGCAATCAGCCCCAGCATTTT. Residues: CASRTGVYSNQPQHF.

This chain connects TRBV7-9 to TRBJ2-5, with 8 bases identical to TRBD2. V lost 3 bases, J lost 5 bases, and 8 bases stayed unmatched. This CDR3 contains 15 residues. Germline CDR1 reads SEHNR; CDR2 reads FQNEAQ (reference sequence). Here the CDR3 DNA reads TGTGCCAGCAGCTTGCCGGGGGGGCTTCGGGAGACCCAGTACTTC. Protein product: CASSLPGGLRETQYF.

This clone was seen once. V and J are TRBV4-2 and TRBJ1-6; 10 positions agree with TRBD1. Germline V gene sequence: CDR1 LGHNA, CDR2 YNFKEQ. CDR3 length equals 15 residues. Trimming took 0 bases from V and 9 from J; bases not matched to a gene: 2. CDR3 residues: CASSQEGTGVSPLHF. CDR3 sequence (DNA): TGTGCCAGCAGCCAAGAGGGGACAGGGGTTTCACCCCTCCACTTT.

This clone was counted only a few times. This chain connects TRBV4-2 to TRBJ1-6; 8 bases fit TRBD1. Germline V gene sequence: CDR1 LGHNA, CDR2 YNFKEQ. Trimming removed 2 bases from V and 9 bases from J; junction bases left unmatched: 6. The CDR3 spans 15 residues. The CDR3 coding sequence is TGTGCCAGCAGCCAATTGGGACAGGAGGGTTCACCCCTCCACTTT. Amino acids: CASSQLGQEGSPLHF.

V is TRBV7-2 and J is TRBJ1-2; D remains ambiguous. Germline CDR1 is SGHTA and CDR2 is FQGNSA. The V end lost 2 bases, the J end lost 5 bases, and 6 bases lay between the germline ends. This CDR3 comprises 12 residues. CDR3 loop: CASSLNWYGYTF. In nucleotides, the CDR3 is TGTGCCAGCAGCTTAAACTGGTATGGCTACACCTTC.

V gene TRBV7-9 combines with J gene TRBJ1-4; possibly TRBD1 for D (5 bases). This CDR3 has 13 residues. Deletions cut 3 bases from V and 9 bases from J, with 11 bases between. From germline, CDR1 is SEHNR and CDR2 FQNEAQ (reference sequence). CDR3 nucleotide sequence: TGTGCCAGCAGCTTTTTGACAGATCAAAAACTGTTTTTT. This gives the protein CASSFLTDQKLFF.

For the CDR3, the DNA is TGCGCCAGCAGCCAAGGGAACAGGGTATATGAAAAACTGTTTTTT. Protein sequence: CASSQGNRVYEKLFF. The V gene is TRBV4-1, the J gene TRBJ1-4, with D possibly TRBD1 on 6 matching bases. Germline V CDR1 and CDR2: MGHRA, YSYEKL. The V end was cut by 1 base, the J end by 6 bases, with 12 bases between. This CDR3 is built from 15 residues.